Listed below are T cell receptor beta chains from one sample, sequenced in a study of CD8+ T cells in alopecia areata. This table comes from immunoSEQ multiplex PCR, and its TCRdb copy is limited to in-frame clones, with some not included. This table holds 140,000 to 150,000 clones, 54% found once. The sequencing used CD8+ T cells sorted from blood, collected at week 4, from a patient treated with tofacitinib. The receptors originated from a human donor with alopecia areata. Each CDR3 is given with its conserved first and last residue. The order of the fields is J gene, D gene, clone size, V gene, CDR3 protein, CDR3 DNA. The D gene is left open where the match is weak. Size tells how often a clone was seen (once, few, many) or the class of an expanded clone, and some rows leave it out.

TRBJ1-2 . . TRBV7-9 CASSHRDAYGYTF TGTGCCAGCAGCCACAGGGATGCCTATGGCTACACCTTC
TRBJ2-5 . once TRBV7-8 CASLRAMGQETQYF TGTGCCAGCCTGAGGGCCATGGGGCAAGAGACCCAGTACTTC
TRBJ1-5 . . TRBV30 CAWSIGPNQPQHF TGTGCCTGGAGCATAGGGCCCAATCAGCCCCAGCATTTT
TRBJ2-7 . . TRBV5-6 CASSLGDILERSYEQYF TGTGCCAGCAGCTTGGGGGACATCCTTGAACGGAGTTACGAGCAGTACTTC
TRBJ2-1 . few TRBV6-5 CASSYGVSYNEQFF TGTGCCAGCAGTTACGGGGTCTCCTACAATGAGCAGTTCTTC
TRBJ2-5 . . TRBV5-6 CASSRMESMIETQYF TGTGCCAGCAGCCGAATGGAATCGATGATAGAGACCCAGTACTTC
TRBJ2-4 . . TRBV18 CASSSPLGGGDIQYF TGTGCCAGCTCATCTCCCCTCGGAGGAGGGGACATTCAGTACTTC
TRBJ2-7 . . TRBV6-5 CASSYQRTSYEQYF TGTGCCAGCAGTTACCAGCGAACGTCCTACGAGCAGTACTTC
TRBJ2-1 . . TRBV11-3 CASSRGGGYNEQFF TGTGCCAGCAGCCGAGGTGGTGGATACAATGAGCAGTTCTTC
TRBJ1-1 . . TRBV30 CAWSEGLNTEAFF TGTGCCTGGAGCGAGGGATTGAACACTGAAGCTTTCTTT
TRBJ2-7 TRBD1 . TRBV29-1 CSVVLQGAEEQYF TGCAGCGTTGTGTTACAGGGGGCGGAGGAGCAGTACTTC
TRBJ2-5 . . TRBV7-8 CASSLRRGNQETQYF TGTGCCAGCAGCTTGAGGCGGGGAAACCAAGAGACCCAGTACTTC
TRBJ2-7 . . TRBV5-6 CASSGMPGEQYF TGTGCCAGCAGCGGGATGCCTGGGGAGCAGTACTTC
TRBJ2-7 . . TRBV4-1 CASSHMRQGVSEQYF TGCGCCAGCAGCCATATGCGGCAGGGTGTGAGCGAGCAGTACTTC
TRBJ1-1 . . TRBV5-1 CASSRGQMNTEAFF TGCGCCAGCAGCCGAGGACAGATGAACACTGAAGCTTTCTTT
TRBJ1-6 . . TRBV27 CASSSQGGDSPLHF TGTGCCAGCAGTTCACAGGGAGGTGATTCACCCCTCCACTTT
TRBJ2-5 TRBD2 . TRBV7-8 CASSLAVLAGGQETQYF TGTGCCAGCAGCTTAGCAGTCCTAGCGGGGGGCCAAGAGACCCAGTACTTC
TRBJ2-5 . . TRBV4-3 CASSPAGGAIETQYF TGCGCCAGCAGCCCGGCAGGGGGGGCCATTGAGACCCAGTACTTC
TRBJ2-6 . . TRBV2 CASSEAGRETGANVLTF TGTGCCAGCAGTGAAGCGGGCAGGGAGACTGGGGCCAACGTCCTGACTTTC
TRBJ1-1 . . TRBV7-9 CASSTLQGKNTEAFF TGTGCCAGCAGCACCCTGCAGGGGAAGAACACTGAAGCTTTCTTT
TRBJ2-3 . few TRBV4-2 CASSQGRETDTQYF TGTGCCAGCAGCCAAGGGCGAGAGACAGATACGCAGTATTTT
TRBJ1-5 . few TRBV9 CASSVGERQPQHF TGTGCCAGCAGCGTAGGGGAGAGGCAGCCCCAGCATTTT
TRBJ1-2 . . TRBV7-9 CASSPGDGNYGYTF TGTGCCAGCAGCCCCGGGGACGGGAACTATGGCTACACCTTC
TRBJ1-5 . . TRBV2 CASRSGQSNQPQHF TGTGCCAGCAGGTCTGGGCAGAGCAATCAGCCCCAGCATTTT
TRBJ2-7 . few TRBV29-1 CSVDDSYEQYF TGCAGCGTTGACGACAGTTACGAGCAGTACTTC
TRBJ2-7 . . TRBV30 CAWSFRGEQYF TGTGCCTGGAGTTTCAGGGGCGAGCAGTACTTC
TRBJ2-7 . . TRBV29-1 CSVVTGDSYEQYF TGCAGCGTTGTAACGGGGGACTCCTACGAGCAGTACTTC
TRBJ2-7 TRBD2 . TRBV9 CASSVDQGLAAEQYF TGTGCCAGCAGCGTAGATCAGGGACTAGCGGCCGAGCAGTACTTC
TRBJ2-1 . . TRBV9 CASSVAGQPNEQFF TGTGCCAGCAGCGTAGCTGGACAGCCCAATGAGCAGTTCTTC
TRBJ1-1 . . TRBV6-5 CASSSGVATEAFF TGTGCCAGCAGTTCAGGGGTAGCCACTGAAGCTTTCTTT
TRBJ2-1 TRBD2 . TRBV7-8 CASSFGSGGPVNEQFF TGTGCCAGCAGCTTCGGCAGCGGGGGGCCCGTCAATGAGCAGTTCTTC
TRBJ1-5 . . TRBV27 CASSLFPLRDSNQPQHF TGTGCCAGCAGTTTATTCCCTCTGAGGGATAGCAATCAGCCCCAGCATTTT
TRBJ2-1 . . TRBV13 CASSRGGSLDNEQFF TGTGCCAGCAGCCGCGGGGGCTCCCTAGACAATGAGCAGTTCTTC